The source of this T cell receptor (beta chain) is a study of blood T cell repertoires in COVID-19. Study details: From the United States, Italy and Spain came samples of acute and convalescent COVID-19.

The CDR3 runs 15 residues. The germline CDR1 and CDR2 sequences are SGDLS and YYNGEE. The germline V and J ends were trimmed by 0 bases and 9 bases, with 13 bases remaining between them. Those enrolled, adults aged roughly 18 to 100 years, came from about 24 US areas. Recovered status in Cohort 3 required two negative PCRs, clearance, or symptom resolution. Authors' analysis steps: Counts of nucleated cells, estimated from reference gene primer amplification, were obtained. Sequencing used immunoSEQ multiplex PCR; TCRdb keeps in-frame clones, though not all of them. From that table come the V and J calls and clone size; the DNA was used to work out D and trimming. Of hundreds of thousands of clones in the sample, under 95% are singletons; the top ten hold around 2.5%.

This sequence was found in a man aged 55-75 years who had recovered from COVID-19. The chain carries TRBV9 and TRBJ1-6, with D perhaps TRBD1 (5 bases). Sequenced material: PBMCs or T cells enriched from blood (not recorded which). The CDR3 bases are TGTGCCAGCAGCGTAGGTGGGGGGGTGAGTTCACCCCTCCACTTT. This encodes CASSVGGGVSSPLHF.